This note documents a single T cell receptor (beta chain) sequence. The read comes to an end 3 residues before the CDR3 does, leaving the germline J gene to fill in the end. Sequenced by immunoSEQ multiplex PCR; TCRdb stores in-frame clones only, minus some. In total, the table holds roughly 45,000 clones. This specimen belongs to a study of T cells in women clearing cervical HPV infection. The overall study: For cases, blood was sampled a median roughly 150 days after lesion detection, interquartile range roughly 80 to 220 days.

With 4 bases clipped from V and 4 bases from J, the junction kept 6 bases outside the gene matches. Per the germline V gene, CDR1 is SGHDT and CDR2 is YYEEEE. The CDR3 sequence is 15 residues long. The chain links TRBV5-6 to TRBJ2-2; 8 bases align to TRBD2. The sample was blood buffy coat. The source of this sequence is a woman between 18 and 75 years old with a cervical HPV16 infection that either progressed to CIN3+ or cleared (not recorded which). The CDR3 loop is CASSLSGLVTGELFF. The CDR3 DNA, read in part, is TGTGCCAGCAGCCTTTCGGGACTAGTCACCGGGGAG.